This T cell receptor beta chain stems from a study of shared clonotypes between healthy human individuals. In the study overall: CD4 naive and CD4 memory each took three plates per donor, while CD8 naive took two and CD8 memory one.

Data came from immunoSEQ multiplex PCR; TCRdb stores just in-frame clones and leaves some out. This sample carries 950,000 to 1,100,000 clones, about 70% of them seen once, and the ten largest clones take approximately 1.5%. The source of this sequence is a man in his late teens or twenties in good health. The sample taken for sequencing was memory CD4+ T cells sorted from blood. Sample subset: CD45RA-negative fraction.

The CDR3 sequence: CASSGRGQGPNQPQHF. The CDR3 DNA follows: TGTGCCAGCAGCGGACGGGGACAGGGCCCAAATCAGCCCCAGCATTTT. The rearrangement links TRBV7-8 to TRBJ1-5; 9 bases are a match to TRBD1. V was pared by 5 bases and J by 4 bases, with 9 bases of the junction left unmatched. Germline CDR1 and CDR2: SGHVS and FQNEAQ. The CDR3 is 16 residues long.